Listed below are T cell receptor beta chains from one sample, sequenced in a study of blood T cell repertoires in COVID-19. Some clones are missing from TCRdb's copy, which holds only in-frame ones; the method was immunoSEQ multiplex PCR. The sample has about 210,000 clones; roughly four fifths are singletons. The sequencing input was peripheral blood. The receptors come from a woman aged 80 or over with COVID-19, enrolled during active disease. CDR3s include the opening cysteine and the closing phenylalanine or tryptophan. D genes are given only for firm matches. Clone size appears in some rows only: once, few, many, or a class for an expanded clone.

clone size | J gene | V gene | D gene | CDR3 protein | CDR3 DNA
- | TRBJ2-7 | TRBV12-3/TRBV12-4 | - | CASVEDGGGEQYF | TGTGCCAGCGTTGAGGACGGTGGAGGCGAGCAGTACTTC
- | TRBJ1-6 | TRBV6-1 | - | CASSDPDSPLHF | TGTGCCAGCAGTGACCCTGATTCACCCCTCCACTTT
- | TRBJ2-1 | TRBV10-3 | TRBD2 | CAISGGVSGGLYNEQFF | TGTGCCATCAGTGGCGGGGTCTCGGGGGGGCTTTATAATGAGCAGTTCTTC
- | TRBJ2-2 | TRBV6-6 | - | CASSRRTTLETGELFF | TGTGCCAGCAGTCGACGGACAACTCTAGAAACCGGGGAGCTGTTTTTT
- | TRBJ2-6 | TRBV19 | TRBD1 | CASSIVGTGPSGANVLTF | TGTGCCAGTAGTATAGTGGGGACAGGGCCCTCTGGGGCCAACGTCCTGACTTTC
- | TRBJ1-2 | TRBV15 | - | CATSRESSARYGYTF | TGTGCCACCAGCAGAGAGTCCAGCGCTCGTTATGGCTACACCTTC
- | TRBJ2-7 | TRBV3-1/TRBV3-2 | TRBD2 | CASSHRTSGSYEQYF | TGTGCCAGCAGCCACCGGACTAGCGGGAGCTACGAGCAGTACTTC
- | TRBJ2-2 | TRBV11-2 | - | CASRQMRQSTGELFF | TGTGCCAGCAGGCAAATGAGGCAGTCCACCGGGGAGCTGTTTTTT
- | TRBJ2-2 | TRBV14 | - | CASRLRGIDTGELFF | TGTGCCAGCAGGCTGCGGGGAATCGACACCGGGGAGCTGTTTTTT
few | TRBJ1-5 | TRBV12-3/TRBV12-4 | - | CASSKTGNQPQHF | TGTGCCAGCAGCAAGACAGGAAATCAGCCCCAGCATTTT
- | TRBJ2-2 | TRBV5-6 | - | CASNLVNGELFF | TGTGCCAGCAACTTGGTTAACGGGGAGCTGTTTTTT
- | TRBJ2-3 | TRBV7-9 | - | CASSLRTESTDTQYF | TGTGCCAGCAGCCTGAGGACAGAAAGCACAGATACGCAGTATTTT
- | TRBJ1-2 | TRBV6-2/TRBV6-3 | - | CASSYSNLGGAYGYTF | TGTGCCAGCAGTTACTCGAATCTGGGAGGTGCCTATGGCTACACCTTC
- | TRBJ1-2 | TRBV6-5 | - | CASSYSQSPYGYTF | TGTGCCAGCAGTTACTCGCAAAGCCCCTATGGCTACACCTTC
- | TRBJ1-4 | TRBV6-6 | TRBD1 | CASSYGTGRDEKLFF | TGTGCCAGCAGTTACGGGACAGGGAGGGATGAAAAACTGTTTTTT
- | TRBJ2-7 | TRBV5-1 | TRBD2 | CASSNSRASGNSYEQYF | TGCGCCAGCAGCAACTCACGGGCTAGCGGAAACTCCTACGAGCAGTACTTC
- | TRBJ1-1 | TRBV18 | - | CASSPTLRDTEAFF | TGTGCCAGCTCACCCACATTGAGGGACACTGAAGCTTTCTTT
- | TRBJ2-3 | TRBV6-5 | TRBD1 | CAQGTGLTDTQYF | TGTGCCCAGGGGACAGGGCTAACAGATACGCAGTATTTT
- | TRBJ1-3 | TRBV2 | TRBD1 | CASRDSYSGNTIYF | TGTGCCAGCCGGGACAGCTACTCTGGAAACACCATATATTTT
few | TRBJ2-3 | TRBV2 | TRBD2 | CAGSRGAPPDTQYF | TGTGCCGGATCGCGGGGGGCTCCCCCAGATACGCAGTATTTT
- | TRBJ2-5 | TRBV5-1 | - | CASSLALLGGTGRHRGETQYF | TGCGCCAGCAGCTTGGCGTTACTTGGAGGGACTGGGCGACACAGGGGAGAGACCCAGTACTTC
- | TRBJ1-1 | TRBV10-1 | TRBD1 | CASSAGQVFSGSNTEAFF | TGCGCCAGCAGTGCAGGACAGGTCTTCTCAGGGTCCAACACTGAAGCTTTCTTT
- | TRBJ2-7 | TRBV7-3 | - | CASSLTWAGGEQYF | TGTGCCAGCAGCTTAACGTGGGCTGGGGGGGAGCAGTACTTC
- | TRBJ2-4 | TRBV13 | TRBD1 | CASSLEGAGNIQYF | TGTGCCAGCAGCTTAGAGGGGGCCGGAAACATTCAGTACTTC
- | TRBJ2-7 | TRBV18 | - | CASSPPVQVHEQYF | TGTGCCAGCTCTCCCCCGGTGCAGGTCCACGAGCAGTACTTC
once | TRBJ2-4 | TRBV7-2 | - | CASSFGHSQANIQYF | TGTGCCAGCAGCTTCGGACATAGCCAAGCTAACATTCAGTACTTC
- | TRBJ1-1 | TRBV19 | - | CASSSPPGLSFNTEAFF | TGTGCCAGTAGTAGCCCCCCAGGGTTGAGTTTCAACACTGAAGCTTTCTTT
once | TRBJ2-7 | TRBV11-2 | TRBD2 | CASSPQAGVSYEQYF | TGTGCCAGCAGCCCCCAAGCGGGAGTATCCTACGAGCAGTACTTC
- | TRBJ1-3 | TRBV5-1 | TRBD1 | CASSGDRAGDTIYF | TGCGCCAGCAGCGGGGACAGGGCAGGGGACACCATATATTTT
once | TRBJ2-1 | TRBV11-2 | - | CASSLGLYNEQFF | TGTGCCAGCAGCTTGGGGCTCTACAATGAGCAGTTCTTC
few | TRBJ1-2 | TRBV19 | TRBD1 | CASSIAGTASNYGYTF | TGTGCCAGTAGTATAGCCGGGACAGCTTCTAACTATGGCTACACCTTC
- | TRBJ1-6 | TRBV5-4 | TRBD1 | CASNMGGQGPSPLHF | TGTGCCAGCAATATGGGGGGACAGGGGCCTTCACCCCTCCACTTT
few | TRBJ1-4 | TRBV19 | TRBD1 | CASSKSGGASGTYEKLFF | TGTGCCAGTAGTAAGTCAGGGGGCGCGTCCGGAACGTATGAAAAACTGTTTTTT
- | TRBJ1-1 | TRBV7-3 | - | CASSLRGRNTEAFF | TGTGCCAGCAGCTTGAGGGGGAGAAACACTGAAGCTTTCTTT
- | TRBJ2-7 | TRBV2 | TRBD1 | CASKGTGFSEQYF | TGTGCCAGCAAGGGGACAGGGTTTAGCGAGCAGTACTTC
- | TRBJ1-4 | TRBV12-3/TRBV12-4 | - | CASSLAAEKLFF | TGTGCCAGCAGTTTAGCAGCTGAAAAACTGTTTTTT
- | TRBJ1-5 | TRBV7-8 | - | CASSARQTYSNQPQHF | TGTGCCAGCAGCGCCCGACAGACCTATAGCAATCAGCCCCAGCATTTT
- | TRBJ1-2 | TRBV28 | - | CASSLLSTVPYGYTF | TGTGCCAGCAGCCTCCTTTCGACAGTCCCCTATGGCTACACCTTC
- | TRBJ2-1 | TRBV5-4 | TRBD2 | CASSPSSGNARNEQFF | TGTGCCAGCAGCCCTAGTAGCGGGAATGCACGCAATGAGCAGTTCTTC
few | TRBJ2-3 | TRBV6-4 | TRBD2 | CASSGGGSGTQYF | TGTGCCAGCAGTGGCGGGGGAAGTGGTACGCAGTATTTT
once | TRBJ1-2 | TRBV3-1/TRBV3-2 | - | CASSRRDRSPNYGYTF | TGTGCCAGCAGCCGGCGGGACCGAAGCCCTAACTATGGCTACACCTTC
- | TRBJ2-1 | TRBV28 | TRBD2 | CASSSQRENHFGEQFF | TGTGCCAGCAGTTCTCAGCGGGAGAATCATTTCGGTGAGCAGTTCTTC
few | TRBJ1-2 | TRBV29-1 | TRBD1 | CSAPLSSGTGSGYTF | TGCAGCGCACCCCTATCGTCCGGGACAGGGAGCGGCTACACCTTC
- | TRBJ1-4 | TRBV13 | - | CASSLRGLNEKLFF | TGTGCCAGCAGCTTGAGAGGCCTTAATGAAAAACTGTTTTTT
- | TRBJ2-3 | TRBV7-9 | - | CASSSHRETPTDTQYF | TGTGCCAGCAGTTCTCACCGGGAAACTCCCACAGATACGCAGTATTTT
- | TRBJ1-2 | TRBV3-1/TRBV3-2 | - | CASSQSTGYTF | TGTGCCAGCAGCCAAAGCACCGGCTACACCTTC
- | TRBJ1-3 | TRBV18 | - | CASSPPVRVGNTIYF | TGTGCCAGCTCACCACCGGTCCGGGTTGGAAACACCATATATTTT
- | TRBJ2-1 | TRBV28 | TRBD2 | CASSPTQGSGSYNEQFF | TGTGCCAGCAGTCCTACCCAGGGTAGCGGGTCCTACAATGAGCAGTTCTTC
- | TRBJ2-4 | TRBV5-1 | - | CASSLAPGFQYF | TGCGCCAGCAGCTTGGCCCCAGGGTTTCAGTACTTC
- | TRBJ1-5 | TRBV19 | - | CASSMEQGGIQPQHF | TGTGCCAGTAGTATGGAGCAGGGTGGTATACAGCCCCAGCATTTT
- | TRBJ1-5 | TRBV29-1 | TRBD1 | CSVGAGGSQPQHF | TGCAGCGTTGGGGCAGGGGGCAGCCAGCCCCAGCATTTT
- | TRBJ1-1 | TRBV18 | TRBD1 | CASSPPEGAMNTEAFF | TGTGCCAGCTCACCACCGGAGGGGGCCATGAACACTGAAGCTTTCTTT
- | TRBJ2-5 | TRBV7-9 | TRBD2 | CASSMTSLWETQYF | TGTGCCAGCAGCATGACTAGCCTCTGGGAGACCCAGTACTTC
- | TRBJ1-5 | TRBV6-1 | TRBD1 | CASSDRGLDNQPQHF | TGTGCCAGCAGTGACAGGGGGCTGGACAATCAGCCCCAGCATTTT
- | TRBJ2-1 | TRBV11-2 | - | CASSYLGNEQFF | TGTGCCAGCAGCTATCTAGGTAATGAGCAGTTCTTC
- | TRBJ1-3 | TRBV12-2 | - | CASRSLEDSDGNTIYF | TGTGCAAGTCGCTCGCTTGAGGACAGCGACGGAAACACCATATATTTT
- | TRBJ2-7 | TRBV12-1 | - | CASSAYRDSRRGYEQYF | TGTGCCAGCAGCGCCTACCGGGACTCCAGACGGGGCTACGAGCAGTACTTC
- | TRBJ2-5 | TRBV5-1 | - | CASSLPRLGRETQYF | TGCGCCAGCAGCTTGCCCCGACTAGGTCGGGAGACCCAGTACTTC
once | TRBJ1-4 | TRBV6-5 | TRBD1 | CASRNRGFNEKLFF | TGTGCCAGCAGGAACAGGGGGTTTAATGAAAAACTGTTTTTT